This TCR beta chain is from a study of blood T cell repertoires in COVID-19. Study-level information: Samples came from the United States, Italy and Spain, spanning acute and convalescent COVID-19. In each case, the material was cDNA or gDNA derived from T cells, B-cell-depleted T cells, or PBMCs.

Germline lookup yields CDR1 LGHDT and CDR2 YNNKEL (reference sequence). CDR3 length: 16 amino acids. Germline trimming cut 2 bases from V and 4 bases from J; bases unmatched to any gene: 6. Methods used by the authors: Amplification of reference gene primers provided the estimated nucleated cell counts. Measured with immunoSEQ multiplex PCR; TCRdb has only the in-frame clones, and not every one. The V and J calls and clone size come from that table; D and trimming were worked out from the DNA. The data contain hundreds of thousands of clones, over 70% of them singletons. The receptor comes from a man aged 80 or over with acute or convalescent COVID-19. The V and J genes are TRBV3-1 (or the pseudogene TRBV3-2) and TRBJ2-1; the match to TRBD1 covers 9 bases. Sequenced input: peripheral blood. In DNA, the CDR3 is TGTGCCAGCAGCCAAAGCAACGGACAGGGGTACAATGAGCAGTTCTTC. Protein product: CASSQSNGQGYNEQFF.